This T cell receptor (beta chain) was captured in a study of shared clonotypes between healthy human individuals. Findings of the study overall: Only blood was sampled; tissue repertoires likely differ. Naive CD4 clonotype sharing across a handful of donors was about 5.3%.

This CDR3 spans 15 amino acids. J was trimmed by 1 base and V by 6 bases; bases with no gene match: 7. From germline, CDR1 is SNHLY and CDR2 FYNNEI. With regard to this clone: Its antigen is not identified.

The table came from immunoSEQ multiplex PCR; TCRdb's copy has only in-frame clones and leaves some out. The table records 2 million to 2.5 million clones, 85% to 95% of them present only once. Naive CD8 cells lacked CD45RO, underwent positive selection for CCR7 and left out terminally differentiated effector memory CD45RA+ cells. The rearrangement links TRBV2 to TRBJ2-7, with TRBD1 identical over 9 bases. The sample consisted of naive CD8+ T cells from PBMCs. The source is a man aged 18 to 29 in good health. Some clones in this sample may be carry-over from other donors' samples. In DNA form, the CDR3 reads TGTGCCAGCAGGGGTGGACAGGGGAATTCCTACGAGCAGTACTTC. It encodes CASRGGQGNSYEQYF.